Listed below are T cell receptor beta chains from one sample, sequenced in a study of blood T cell repertoires in COVID-19. This table comes from immunoSEQ multiplex PCR, and its TCRdb copy is limited to in-frame clones, with some not included. Found here are roughly 240,000 clones, 86% of them singletons; the top ten hold 3.6%. The material sequenced was peripheral blood. The origin of the receptors is a man aged 18 to 29 with active or convalescent COVID-19. Each CDR3 is given with its conserved first and last residue.

v_call: TRBV5-6
j_call: TRBJ2-5
cdr3_aa: CASSAFDRGETQYF

v_call: TRBV6-6
j_call: TRBJ2-2
cdr3_aa: CASSYSRTGDTGELFF

v_call: TRBV2
j_call: TRBJ2-7
cdr3_aa: CASSLRGTVSEQYF

v_call: TRBV20-1
j_call: TRBJ2-1
cdr3_aa: CSASGYNEQFF

v_call: TRBV2
j_call: TRBJ1-4
cdr3_aa: CASPTVNNEKLFF

v_call: TRBV6-5
j_call: TRBJ1-4
cdr3_aa: CASRTSVKREKLFF

v_call: TRBV2
j_call: TRBJ2-1
cdr3_aa: CATYPGQGFNEQFF

v_call: TRBV7-6
j_call: TRBJ2-7
cdr3_aa: CASSLTLSGRNEQYF

v_call: TRBV11-3
j_call: TRBJ2-1
cdr3_aa: CASSSFGLQGDEQFF

v_call: TRBV29-1
j_call: TRBJ1-1
cdr3_aa: CSATTGVGTEAFF

v_call: TRBV6-5
j_call: TRBJ1-5
cdr3_aa: CASRGTGDQPQHF

v_call: TRBV6-2/TRBV6-3
j_call: TRBJ2-1
cdr3_aa: CASSYTYLSSYNEQFF

v_call: TRBV10-1
j_call: TRBJ1-6
cdr3_aa: CASPREAGFRTYNSPLHF

v_call: TRBV10-3
j_call: TRBJ2-7
cdr3_aa: CAISGGYEQYF

v_call: TRBV30
j_call: TRBJ2-1
cdr3_aa: CAWSGGDYNEQFF

v_call: TRBV18
j_call: TRBJ1-1
cdr3_aa: CASSPAGQGIAEAFF

v_call: TRBV6-1
j_call: TRBJ2-7
cdr3_aa: CASSEGQSSYEQYF

v_call: TRBV12-5
j_call: TRBJ2-7
cdr3_aa: CASGTGHGERGTGYEQYF

v_call: TRBV4-1
j_call: TRBJ2-5
cdr3_aa: CASSQVPAGVRETQYF

v_call: TRBV5-1
j_call: TRBJ1-3
cdr3_aa: CASSLELGATIYF

v_call: TRBV4-2
j_call: TRBJ2-4
cdr3_aa: CASSGHERELYIQYF

v_call: TRBV5-4
j_call: TRBJ2-2
cdr3_aa: CASSPTSGNTGELFF

v_call: TRBV5-1
j_call: TRBJ2-2
cdr3_aa: CASSLARGTGELFF

v_call: TRBV4-2
j_call: TRBJ2-1
cdr3_aa: CASRVSDTTLHEQFF

v_call: TRBV5-8
j_call: TRBJ2-5
cdr3_aa: CASSLSLSSYQETQYF

v_call: TRBV7-9
j_call: TRBJ1-1
cdr3_aa: CASSLGSGAEAFF

v_call: TRBV4-2
j_call: TRBJ1-1
cdr3_aa: CASSQGGQLNTEAFF

v_call: TRBV12-5
j_call: TRBJ2-2
cdr3_aa: CASGLGTDNTGELFF

v_call: TRBV2
j_call: TRBJ1-1
cdr3_aa: CASSYRGRNTEAFF